This paragraph covers one T cell receptor (beta chain) sequence. Amplification targeted TCR beta CDR3 regions from RNA transcripts. RT-PCR in the first round (using the HTBI primer set) targeted the TCR CDR3. TCRdb passed the multiplex PCR reads through MiXCR, listing each CDR3 protein once. The table shows around 350,000 distinct CDR3 sequences, with 25% occurring only once. The data are from a study of T cells in Graves' hyperthyroidism and ophthalmopathy. Across the whole study: Peripheral blood samples were taken at initial diagnosis, prior to any treatment.

The definition of stable Graves' hyperthyroidism was no ophthalmopathy progression within 18 months. The study based diagnoses on clinical symptoms, serum thyroxine and TRAb, thyroid ultrasound and orbital computed tomography. Fresh peripheral blood, about 10 ml of it, supplied the PBMCs. This CDR3 is built from 14 residues. Deletions cut 1 base from V and 8 bases from J, with 15 bases between. Germline assignment: CDR1 SGHRS and CDR2 YFSETQ. Specimen: blood. The chain recombines TRBV5-1 with TRBJ1-2, with D hard to call. This TCR came from a man in his fifties with Graves' hyperthyroidism. CDR3 nucleotide sequence: TGCGCCAGCAGCTTGATCAGCCCAAGGGAGGGCTACACCTTC. This encodes CASSLISPREGYTF.